The 14 T cell receptor beta chains below come from one sample, sequenced in a study of T cells after yellow fever vaccination. TCRdb called the 5' RACE reads again in MiXCR, with one record for every CDR3 protein. In the table there are fewer than 450,000 distinct CDR3 sequences, approximately 8% of which are singletons. The material sequenced was PBMCs, taken roughly 47 days after the first yellow fever vaccination. These receptor sequences come from a man aged 18 to 30 who received the YFV17D yellow fever vaccine.

This clonotype has a handful of counts. The CDR3 DNA is TGTGCCAGCATGGGGAGAGAAGGGGGGTACAATGAGCAGTTCTTC. This sequence encodes CASMGREGGYNEQFF. V usage is TRBV9 and J usage is TRBJ2-1; the D gene could be TRBD1 or TRBD2 (6 bases each). Germline V lookup: CDR1 SGDLS, CDR2 YYNGEE. The germline V and J ends were trimmed by 6 bases and 4 bases, with 17 bases remaining between them. This CDR3 region has 15 residues.

V gene TRBV19 combines with J gene TRBJ1-5, with 9 bases fitting TRBD1. J gave up 7 bases and V 3 bases, and 4 bases lay outside the gene matches. The CDR3 sequence is 14 residues long. Germline CDR1 LNHDA, CDR2 SQIVND (reference sequence). The CDR3: CASSMTGGQQPQHF. CDR3 sequence (DNA): TGTGCCAGTAGTATGACAGGGGGGCAGCAGCCCCAGCATTTT.

The chain joins TRBV14 to TRBJ1-2, with D unclear. Germline values: CDR1 SGHDN, CDR2 FVKESK. Deletions cut 3 bases from V and 2 bases from J, with 4 bases between. The CDR3 length is 12 residues. The CDR3 DNA reads TGTGCCAGCAGCCAGATGAACTATGGCTACACCTTC. This encodes CASSQMNYGYTF.

The chain carries TRBV12-3 or TRBV12-4 and TRBJ2-7; D tentatively reads TRBD1 or TRBD2 (7 bases each). V was pared by 4 bases and J by 4 bases, with 14 bases between. The CDR3 contains 14 residues. CDR3 coding DNA: TGTGCCAGCAGTTCTTGGGAGGGGGCTTACGAGCAGTACTTC. Translation: CASSSWEGAYEQYF.

The chain couples TRBV6-2 or TRBV6-3 to TRBJ2-7; D gene uncertain. The germline V gene has CDR1 MNHEY and CDR2 SVGEGT. With 2 bases removed from V and 6 bases from J, the gap between germline ends came to 5 bases. The CDR3 sequence is 11 residues long. CDR3 in amino acids: CASSYRSEQYF. DNA for the CDR3: TGTGCCAGCAGTTACCGGAGCGAGCAGTACTTC.

The table lists this clonotype with a few counts. The chain has TRBV5-1 and TRBJ2-5; TRBD1 matches at 9 bases. CDR1 is SGHRS and CDR2 is YFSETQ in the germline V gene. J was trimmed by 5 bases and V by 4 bases; bases with no gene match: 9. There are 15 residues in the CDR3. CDR3 bases: TGCGCCAGCAGCAAACCGGGACAGGGTGCGGAGACCCAGTACTTC. Residues: CASSKPGQGAETQYF.

In this sample, this clonotype turned up many times. The rearrangement links TRBV6-1 to TRBJ2-1, with D perhaps matching TRBD1 or TRBD2 (5 bases each). The V and J ends lost 3 bases and 5 bases respectively, with 8 bases between them. The CDR3 has 13 amino acids. The germline CDR1 and CDR2 sequences are MNHNS and SASEGT. This CDR3 reads CASSEGTNNEQFF. In nucleotides, the CDR3 is TGTGCCAGCAGTGAGGGGACCAACAATGAGCAGTTCTTC.

This clonotype was seen a few times. J is TRBJ2-7 and V is TRBV18, with no clear D. Germline V CDR1 and CDR2: KGHSH, LQKENI. The V end lost 3 bases, the J end lost 4 bases, and 13 bases lay between the germline ends. This CDR3 is built from 14 residues. Written as DNA, the CDR3 is TGTGCCAGCTCACCTCCGGGCTTACTTTACGAGCAGTACTTC. Translation: CASSPPGLLYEQYF.

V gene TRBV5-1 combines with J gene TRBJ2-7; weak D call: TRBD1 (6 bases). Trimming left V 0 bases short and J 0 bases short, with 13 bases between. CDR3 size: 16 residues. CDR1 and CDR2 from the germline V gene are SGHRS and YFSETQ. The CDR3 sequence is CASSLDGRGSSYEQYV. The CDR3 DNA sequence: TGCGCCAGCAGCTTGGACGGCAGGGGAAGCTCCTACGAGCAGTACGTC.

Many counts were recorded for this clonotype. J is TRBJ1-4 and V is TRBV7-2; no clear D gene. The V gene lost 1 base and the J gene lost 2 bases, with 11 bases spanning the gap. The CDR3 has 16 residues. CDR1 is SGHTA, CDR2 FQGNSA, per germline. The CDR3 loop is CASSLEKSATNEKLFF. CDR3 coding DNA: TGTGCCAGCAGCTTAGAGAAGTCGGCGACTAATGAAAAACTGTTTTTT.

The chain is built from TRBV7-2 and TRBJ2-2; a possible D gene is TRBD1 (5 bases). Germline V CDR1 and CDR2: SGHTA, FQGNSA. Trimming removed 5 bases from V and 4 bases from J, with 20 bases in between. The CDR3 has 17 residues. The CDR3 DNA reads TGTGCCAGCAGCCCCCATGGGAACTCAGGGCGCACCGGGGAGCTGTTTTTT. This codes for CASSPHGNSGRTGELFF. Together with reference TRBV7-2 and TRBJ2-2, the CDR3 gives the full variable domain: GAGVSQSPSNKVTEKGKDVELRCDPISGHTALYWYRQSLGQGLEFLIYFQGNSAPDKSGLPSDRFSAERTGGSVSTLTIQRTQQEDSAVYLCASSPHGNSGRTGELFFGEGSRLTVL.

As regards this clonotype: One end of the junction is discordant with germline, which a read error may explain. The chain joins TRBV28 to TRBJ1-1; a possible D gene is TRBD1 (5 bases). The CDR3 sequence is 10 residues long. CDR1 and CDR2 from the germline V gene are MDHEN and SYDVKM. The CDR3 bases are TGCGCGACGGGGCTCAGAGAAGCTTTCTTT. Encoded protein: CATGLREAFF.

This chain links TRBV14 with TRBJ1-2; TRBD1 matches at 8 bases. The CDR3 is made up of 15 amino acids. V lost 0 bases, J lost 4 bases, and 4 bases stayed unmatched. Germline lookup yields CDR1 SGHDN and CDR2 FVKESK. The CDR3 loop reads CASSQEFTGGYGYTF. In nucleotides, the CDR3 is TGTGCCAGCAGCCAAGAATTCACAGGGGGCTATGGCTACACCTTC.

This clonotype has a count of ten or more. The chain couples TRBV12-3 or TRBV12-4 to TRBJ2-5; tentatively, D is TRBD1 (6 bases). V was pared by 5 bases and J by 4 bases, with 17 bases between. There are 15 residues in the CDR3. CDR3 in DNA: TGTGCCAGCAGTCTATTACAGGGATTTGGAGAGACCCAGTACTTC. Protein product: CASSLLQGFGETQYF.